The 7 T cell receptor beta chains reported below all come from one sample, sequenced in a study of cytomegalovirus exposure and HLA in healthy donors. This table comes from immunoSEQ multiplex PCR, and its TCRdb copy is limited to in-frame clones, with some not included. The sample holds 200,000 to 250,000 clones, approximately 80% seen once. The sample was PBMCs. Receptors originate from a woman in her 30s in good health and CMV-seropositive.

This chain connects TRBV25-1 to TRBJ2-3; D perhaps matches TRBD1 (6 bases). The ends were cut back, 4 bases at V and 0 bases at J, with 11 bases in the middle. Germline CDR1 and CDR2: MGHDK and SYGVNS. This CDR3 has 15 residues. CDR3 sequence: CASSVQGRSTDTQYF. The CDR3 DNA is TGTGCCAGCAGTGTACAGGGTCGGAGCACAGATACGCAGTATTTT.

The V gene is TRBV5-1, the J gene TRBJ2-1; D gene ambiguous. This CDR3 region has 14 residues. V lost 0 bases, J lost 4 bases, and 8 bases lay in between. Germline assignment: CDR1 SGHRS and CDR2 YFSETQ. The CDR3 nucleotides read TGCGCCAGCAGCTTGGCGCCGGCATACAATGAGCAGTTCTTC. Protein sequence: CASSLAPAYNEQFF.

This chain uses TRBV28 with TRBJ2-7; the match to TRBD2 covers 9 bases. The V gene end was trimmed by 6 bases and the J gene end by 0 bases; junction bases not matched to a gene: 6. The length of the CDR3 is 15 residues. Germline V gene data show CDR1 as MDHEN and CDR2 as SYDVKM. The CDR3 DNA reads TGTGCCAGCAGGCTAGCGGGGACCCGCTCCTACGAGCAGTACTTC. Its protein product is CASRLAGTRSYEQYF.

The chain links TRBV13 to TRBJ1-2; D unclear. The germline gives CDR1 PRHDT, CDR2 FYEKMQ (reference sequence). V lost 6 bases to trimming and J lost 0 bases, with 14 bases between them. This CDR3 spans 15 amino acids. The CDR3 region is CASSEAETANYGYTF. CDR3 DNA: TGTGCCAGCAGTGAAGCCGAGACTGCTAACTATGGCTACACCTTC.

This clone showed up just once. This chain joins TRBV2 and TRBJ2-3; 7 bases are a match to TRBD2. The CDR3 runs to 17 residues. Germline CDR1 reads SNHLY; CDR2 reads FYNNEI. Losses at the gene ends were 3 bases for V and 0 bases for J; bases not matched to a gene: 9. The CDR3 spells CASSEAASGYSTDTQYF. The DNA of the CDR3 is TGTGCCAGCAGTGAGGCGGCTAGCGGATATAGCACAGATACGCAGTATTTT.

A remark on this clone: This may stem from a read error, because a much larger clone lies one nucleotide away. The same CDR3 can be traced to other DNA sequences in this sample. J is TRBJ2-7 and V is TRBV5-1; D is unclear. Germline values: CDR1 SGHRS, CDR2 YFSETQ. This CDR3 comprises 11 residues. Trimming left V 2 bases short and J 3 bases short, with 3 bases between. The CDR3 is CASSFGYEQYF. DNA for the CDR3: TGCGCCAGCAGCTTTGGCTACGAGCAGTACTTC.

The chain recombines TRBV5-1 with TRBJ2-2, with TRBD1 matching 7 bases. The length of the CDR3 is 16 residues. Trimming removed 3 bases from V and 3 bases from J; junction bases left unmatched: 8. Germline CDR1 reads SGHRS; CDR2 reads YFSETQ. The CDR3 DNA follows: TGCGCCAGCAGCTCGAAACCGGGACAGCACACCGGGGAGCTGTTTTTT. It codes for CASSSKPGQHTGELFF.